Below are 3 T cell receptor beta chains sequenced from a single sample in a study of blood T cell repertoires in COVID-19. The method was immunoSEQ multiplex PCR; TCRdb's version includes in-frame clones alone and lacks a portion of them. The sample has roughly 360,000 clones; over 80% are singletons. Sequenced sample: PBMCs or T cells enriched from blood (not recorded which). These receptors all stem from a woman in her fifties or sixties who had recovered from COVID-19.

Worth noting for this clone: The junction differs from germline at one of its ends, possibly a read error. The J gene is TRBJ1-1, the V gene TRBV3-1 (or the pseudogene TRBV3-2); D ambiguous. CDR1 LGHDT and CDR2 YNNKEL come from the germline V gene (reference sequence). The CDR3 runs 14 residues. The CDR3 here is CASSQETGNAEAFF. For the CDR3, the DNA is TGTGCCAGCAGCCAAGAAACGGGGAACGCTGAAGCTTTCTTT.

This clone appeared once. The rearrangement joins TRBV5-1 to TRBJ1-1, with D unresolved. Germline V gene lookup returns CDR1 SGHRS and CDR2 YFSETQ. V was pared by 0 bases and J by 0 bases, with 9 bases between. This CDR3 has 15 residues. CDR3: CASSLATGLNTEAFF. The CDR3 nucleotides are TGCGCCAGCAGCTTGGCCACGGGGTTGAACACTGAAGCTTTCTTT. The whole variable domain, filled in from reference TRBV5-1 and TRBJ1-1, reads KAGVTQTPRYLIKTRGQQVTLSCSPISGHRSVSWYQQTPGQGLQFLFEYFSETQRNKGNFPGRFSGRQFSNSRSEMNVSTLELGDSALYLCASSLATGLNTEAFFGQGTRLTVV.

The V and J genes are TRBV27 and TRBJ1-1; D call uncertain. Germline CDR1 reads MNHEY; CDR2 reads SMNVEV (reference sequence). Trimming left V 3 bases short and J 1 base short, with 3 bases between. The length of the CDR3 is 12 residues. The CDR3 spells CASSFSNTEAFF. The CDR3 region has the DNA TGTGCCAGCAGTTTCTCGAACACTGAAGCTTTCTTT.